These T cell receptor beta chains were read from a single sample in a study of early T cells in non-severe SARS-CoV-2 infection. One entry per CDR3 protein, called by TCRdb with MiXCR from the 5' RACE reads. The data show tens of thousands of distinct CDR3 sequences, around an eighth seen once. Sequenced input: whole blood. The source of these receptors is an adult who was a healthcare worker with PCR-confirmed SARS-CoV-2 infection or an uninfected control (not recorded which). Each CDR3 is given with its conserved first and last residue. The D gene is left open where the match is weak. Clone sizes are given selectively: once, few, many, or a class where the clone is expanded.

clone size	V gene	D gene	J gene	CDR3 DNA	CDR3 protein
NA	TRBV2	NA	TRBJ2-3	TGTGCCAGCAGTGGAGAATCCGGAATAGATACGCAGTATTTT	CASSGESGIDTQYF
many	TRBV29-1	NA	TRBJ1-4	TGCAGCGCCAGGCGTGGGGCAGGTCGGGAAAAACTGTTTTTT	CSARRGAGREKLFF
NA	TRBV29-1	NA	TRBJ2-1	TGCAGCGTTGGCTCACCCTTGTACAATGAGCAGTTCTTC	CSVGSPLYNEQFF
once	TRBV24-1	TRBD1	TRBJ2-4	TGTGCCACCAGTGACGACAGGGGGCCGGCCAAAAACATTCAGTACTTC	CATSDDRGPAKNIQYF
NA	TRBV27	NA	TRBJ1-2	TGTGCCAGCAGTTTCAGGGCGGGGTATGGCTACACCTTC	CASSFRAGYGYTF
many	TRBV12-3/TRBV12-4	TRBD1	TRBJ2-2	TGTGCCAGCACCCTACAGGGGCGGACCGGGGAGCTGTTTTTT	CASTLQGRTGELFF
few	TRBV28	TRBD2	TRBJ2-1	TGTGCCAGTTTTAGCGGGAGGCCCTCCTACAATGAGCAGTTCTTC	CASFSGRPSYNEQFF
few	TRBV5-6	NA	TRBJ2-4	TGTGCCAGCAGCCGTTGGGAAGCGAACATTCAGTACTTC	CASSRWEANIQYF
few	TRBV28	NA	TRBJ2-7	TGTGCCAGCAGTTTCCCTCTGGGGCGCTGGCAGTACTTC	CASSFPLGRWQYF
few	TRBV2	NA	TRBJ1-6	TGTGCCAGCGGGGACATCGATTCACCCCTCCACTTT	CASGDIDSPLHF
many	TRBV28	TRBD1	TRBJ2-7	TGTGCCAGCAGTTTCTCCGGGACAGGATCCTACGAGCAGTACTTC	CASSFSGTGSYEQYF
many	TRBV7-3	NA	TRBJ2-1	TGTGCCAGCAGCTCCGGGATAAATCACTACAATGAGCAGTTCTTC	CASSSGINHYNEQFF
few	TRBV2	TRBD2	TRBJ2-7	TGTGCCAGCAGTGATTTGGCGGGAGTTTGGGAGCAGTACTTC	CASSDLAGVWEQYF
NA	TRBV29-1	NA	TRBJ1-1	TGCAGCGGACAGAACACTGAAGCTTTCTTT	CSGQNTEAFF
many	TRBV24-1	TRBD1	TRBJ2-3	TGTGCCACCAGTGATACCGGGACAGTTACAGATACGCAGTATTTT	CATSDTGTVTDTQYF
NA	TRBV5-6	TRBD1	TRBJ1-5	TGTGCCAGCAGCTTAGGGACAGGGAAGCAGCCCCAGCATTTT	CASSLGTGKQPQHF
NA	TRBV6-2/TRBV6-3	NA	TRBJ1-1	TGTGCCAGCAGCCGGATCGTCGACACTGAAGCTTTCTTT	CASSRIVDTEAFF
NA	TRBV10-3	NA	TRBJ2-2	TGTGCCACCAAGCCAGAATCGAACACCGGGGAGCTGTTTTTT	CATKPESNTGELFF
few	TRBV5-6	TRBD2	TRBJ2-5	TGTGCCAGCAGCTTTACTAGCGGGAGTAGTGTCGAGACCCAGTACTTC	CASSFTSGSSVETQYF
few	TRBV3-1	TRBD2	TRBJ2-3	TGTGCCAGCAGCCAAGATACGAGACTAGCGCAACCTTTCGACGCAGATACGCAGTATTTT	CASSQDTRLAQPFDADTQYF
many	TRBV2	NA	TRBJ2-6	TGTGCCAGCATAGGAGGGCCGGCAGGGGCCAACGTCCTGACTTTC	CASIGGPAGANVLTF
many	TRBV20-1	TRBD1	TRBJ2-7	TGCAGTGCTAGAGGGGGACAGATTTACGAGCAGTACTTC	CSARGGQIYEQYF
once	TRBV5-1	NA	TRBJ2-1	TGCGCCAGCAGCTTGGCCGGCGGTCGGACCTACAATGAGCAGTTCTTC	CASSLAGGRTYNEQFF
few	TRBV19	TRBD2	TRBJ2-1	TGTGCCAGTAGTATGACGGGAGGGAGTAATGAGCAGTTCTTC	CASSMTGGSNEQFF
many	TRBV30	TRBD1	TRBJ2-3	TGTGCCCATATACCGGGACAGCGCACAGATACGCAGTATTTT	CAHIPGQRTDTQYF
few	TRBV18	TRBD1	TRBJ2-7	TGTGCCAGCTCACAACCCGGGACAGGGAGTGAGCAGTACTTC	CASSQPGTGSEQYF
NA	TRBV2	TRBD2	TRBJ2-2	TGTGCCAGCAGTCCGGGACTAACCACCGGGGAGCTGTTTTTT	CASSPGLTTGELFF
NA	TRBV11-2	TRBD2	TRBJ2-3	TGTGCCAGCAGCTCGGGACTAGCGGGGGCTAGCACAGATACGCAGTATTTT	CASSSGLAGASTDTQYF
many	TRBV28	NA	TRBJ1-5	TGTGCCAGCAGTTTGCCGCTTAATCAGCCCCAGCATTTT	CASSLPLNQPQHF
many	TRBV5-4	TRBD2	TRBJ2-5	TGTGCCAGCAGCTTGCAGTCTAGCGGTCAAGAGACCCAGTACTTC	CASSLQSSGQETQYF
many	TRBV7-9	NA	TRBJ1-2	TGTGCCAGCAGCCCCCGTGGAGGGGTCCGGCTCCTCCAGGACTATGGCTACACCTTC	CASSPRGGVRLLQDYGYTF
NA	TRBV5-1	NA	TRBJ1-1	TGCGCCAGCAGCTTGTGGGGGACTACAGGGAAGGGCACTGAAGCTTTCTTT	CASSLWGTTGKGTEAFF
many	TRBV7-3	NA	TRBJ2-1	TGTGCCAGCAGGCCCCCCTCCCTAGGGGGAGTCGCCAGTGAGCAGTTCTTC	CASRPPSLGGVASEQFF
NA	TRBV29-1	NA	TRBJ2-3	TGCAGCGTTGAGGAGCCGGCAGATACGCAGTATTTT	CSVEEPADTQYF
many	TRBV29-1	NA	TRBJ2-2	TGCAGCGTTGCACGGGGGAACACCGGGGAGCTGTTTTTT	CSVARGNTGELFF
many	TRBV10-3	TRBD2	TRBJ2-3	TGTGCCATCAGTGAGGGTAGCGGGTACACAGATACGCAGTATTTT	CAISEGSGYTDTQYF